Listed below are T cell receptor beta chains from one sample, sequenced in a study of blood T cell repertoires in COVID-19. Profiled with immunoSEQ multiplex PCR; TCRdb holds only in-frame clones, not every one. Seen here are about 95,000 clones, under 95% observed once, and the top ten hold 3.9%. Material for sequencing was peripheral blood. The receptors shown here come from a woman in her forties or fifties in a cohort sampled during active COVID-19. CDR3s include the opening cysteine and the closing phenylalanine or tryptophan. The order of the fields is J gene, clone size, D gene, V gene, CDR3 DNA, CDR3 protein. A D gene is named only where the DNA matches it firmly. Where a row states a size, it is once, few, many or the class of an expanded clone; other rows omit it.

>TRBJ2-5|few|TRBD2|TRBV19
TGTGCCAGTAGTATATCGGGAGGGGTAGAGACCCAGTACTTC
CASSISGGVETQYF
>TRBJ2-1|NA|TRBD2|TRBV28
TGTGCCAGCAGTCCCGCTAGGGCTAGCGGGAGTAAGAATGAGCAGTTCTTC
CASSPARASGSKNEQFF
>TRBJ1-2|NA|NA|TRBV7-9
TGTGCCAGCAGCTTAGTGTCAGGATATGGCTACACCTTC
CASSLVSGYGYTF
>TRBJ1-3|NA|NA|TRBV7-2
TGTGCCAGCAGCTTAGACCGGGAGACTGGAAACACCATATATTTT
CASSLDRETGNTIYF
>TRBJ1-1|NA|TRBD1|TRBV6-5
TGTGCCGCCAACAGGGGGAAGGACACTGAAGCTTTCTTT
CAANRGKDTEAFF
>TRBJ1-2|NA|TRBD1|TRBV7-9
TGTGCCAGCAGCCAGGGACAGGGAAGGGACTATGGCTACACCTTC
CASSQGQGRDYGYTF
>TRBJ1-6|NA|TRBD1|TRBV5-1
TGCGCCAGCAGCCCGGGACAGGAGGATTCACCCCTCCACTTT
CASSPGQEDSPLHF
>TRBJ1-2|NA|NA|TRBV6-1
TGTGCCAGCAGTGACAGAAACTATGGCTACACCTTC
CASSDRNYGYTF
>TRBJ2-2|NA|NA|TRBV5-1
TGCGCCAGCAGCTTGGAGTGGGGAGGTACCGGGGAGCTGTTTTTT
CASSLEWGGTGELFF
>TRBJ2-5|NA|NA|TRBV5-1
TGCGCCAGCAGAGCAGGGTTCCAAGAGACCCAGTACTTC
CASRAGFQETQYF
>TRBJ1-6|NA|NA|TRBV3-1/TRBV3-2
TGTGCCAGCAGCCAAGATCTCAGTAATTCACCCCTCCACTTT
CASSQDLSNSPLHF
>TRBJ2-2|once|NA|TRBV6-1
TGTGCCAGCAGTGTATTCCGGGACTCCGCGAACACCGGGGAGCTGTTTTTT
CASSVFRDSANTGELFF
>TRBJ1-1|NA|NA|TRBV7-9
TGTGCCAGCAGCTTACTAGGGGGTGAGACTGAAGCTTTCTTT
CASSLLGGETEAFF
>TRBJ2-5|NA|NA|TRBV18
TGTGCCAGCTCACCACCTAACAGGGTGGAAGAGACCCAGTACTTC
CASSPPNRVEETQYF
>TRBJ2-1|NA|TRBD1|TRBV11-3
TGTGCCAGCAGCTCTGGACAGGGGTACAATGAGCAGTTCTTC
CASSSGQGYNEQFF
>TRBJ1-1|NA|NA|TRBV7-8
TGTGCCAGCAGCCCAGAAAGCGCAGCTTTCTTT
CASSPESAAFF
>TRBJ2-1|NA|NA|TRBV5-1
TGCGCCAGCAGCATTGGAGGGAACAATGAGCAGTTCTTC
CASSIGGNNEQFF
>TRBJ1-2|NA|NA|TRBV19
TGTGCCAGTAGTTCCAGCCAGTCGACAGGCTATGGCTACACCTTC
CASSSSQSTGYGYTF
>TRBJ2-7|NA|NA|TRBV19
TGTGCCAGTAGTATAGGAACAGGCAGCAACTACGAGCAGTACTTC
CASSIGTGSNYEQYF
>TRBJ2-7|few|NA|TRBV29-1
TGCAGCGTTGTGAAGGGAGCCGAGCAGTACTTC
CSVVKGAEQYF
>TRBJ1-1|NA|TRBD1|TRBV29-1
TGCAGCACGAAGGAGGGGGCGATGGGCACTGAAGCTTTCTTT
CSTKEGAMGTEAFF
>TRBJ2-5|once|NA|TRBV2
TGTGCCAGCAGTCGGGACACTTGGTACCAAGAGACCCAGTACTTC
CASSRDTWYQETQYF
>TRBJ2-5|NA|TRBD1|TRBV5-4
TGTGCCAGCAGCTCGGGACAGACCTCCGGCAGAGGGGAGACCCAGTACTTC
CASSSGQTSGRGETQYF
>TRBJ1-2|NA|NA|TRBV11-3
TGTGCCAGCAGCCACGGGAAACAGGGAGGGGGCTACACCTTC
CASSHGKQGGGYTF
>TRBJ2-3|NA|TRBD2|TRBV5-1
TGCGCCAGCTACCTTAGCGGGAGTAGCACAGATACGCAGTATTTT
CASYLSGSSTDTQYF
>TRBJ1-3|NA|TRBD1|TRBV9
TGTGCCAGCAGCGTAGCCGGGACAGGGGGTGGAAACACCATATATTTT
CASSVAGTGGGNTIYF
>TRBJ2-1|once|TRBD1|TRBV27
TGTGCCAGCAGTTTACTACAGGGGAATTTGGGGCAGTTCTTC
CASSLLQGNLGQFF
>TRBJ1-1|NA|NA|TRBV18
TGTGCCAGCTCACGGGGAGGGGAGGAGGATCTAAAAGCTTTCTTT
CASSRGGEEDLKAFF
>TRBJ2-1|NA|TRBD1|TRBV11-2
TGTGCCAGCAGCTTAGATTTCGCAGGGGGTTTTAGTGAGCAGTTCTTC
CASSLDFAGGFSEQFF
>TRBJ1-6|NA|TRBD1|TRBV4-1
TGCGCCAGCAGCCCGGACCTCGGGACAGCAAATTCACCCCTCCACTTT
CASSPDLGTANSPLHF
>TRBJ1-2|NA|NA|TRBV5-5
TGTGCCAGCAGCTTGTTGATATTTGGCTCGGGTGGCTACACCTTC
CASSLLIFGSGGYTF
>TRBJ2-3|NA|NA|TRBV7-9
TGTGCCAGCAGCTCGCGGGGGCCTAGCACAGATACGCAGTATTTT
CASSSRGPSTDTQYF
>TRBJ1-2|NA|NA|TRBV2
TGTGCCAGCAGTGGGGGGGTGGTAAGCTATGGCTACACCTTC
CASSGGVVSYGYTF
>TRBJ1-6|once|TRBD1|TRBV27
TGTGCCAGCAGTTTCGGGACAGGGGGTGGTTCACCCCTCCACTTT
CASSFGTGGGSPLHF
>TRBJ2-1|once|TRBD2|TRBV20-1
TGCAGTGCTATTGACAGGGAGGGCATACCGGGACTAGCGGGCTACAATGAGCAGTTCTTC
CSAIDREGIPGLAGYNEQFF
>TRBJ2-1|NA|NA|TRBV7-9
TGTGCCAGCAGCTTAGCCGGGAGCTCCTACAATGAGCAGTTCTTC
CASSLAGSSYNEQFF
>TRBJ2-1|NA|TRBD2|TRBV18
TGTGCCAGCTCACCTTTGGTCCTAGCGGGTCGCGGCTCCTACAATGAGCAGTTCTTC
CASSPLVLAGRGSYNEQFF
>TRBJ1-1|few|NA|TRBV9
TGTGCCAGCAACCCGTGGGGGCAGCGGCACACTGAAGCTTTCTTT
CASNPWGQRHTEAFF
>TRBJ2-3|NA|TRBD1|TRBV3-1/TRBV3-2
TGTGCCAGCAGCCAAGACCGGGACAGTCCTAAGTATTTT
CASSQDRDSPKYF
>TRBJ1-2|NA|TRBD1|TRBV16
TGTGCCAGCAGCCACCAGACAGGGAAGGGCTATGGCTACACCTTC
CASSHQTGKGYGYTF
>TRBJ2-7|NA|TRBD2|TRBV7-9
TGTGCCAGCAGCTTAGCGGGAGGGCCCTACGAGCAGTACTTC
CASSLAGGPYEQYF
>TRBJ2-2|few|NA|TRBV3-1/TRBV3-2
TGTGCCAGCAGCCAAGGTCTTTGGGGGCAGCAAACCGGGGAGCTGTTTTTT
CASSQGLWGQQTGELFF
>TRBJ2-7|NA|TRBD1|TRBV11-2
TGTGCCAGCAGCTTAGACGCCTACAGGGGGCTCCACGAGCAGTACTTC
CASSLDAYRGLHEQYF
>TRBJ1-1|NA|TRBD1|TRBV10-2
TGCGCCAGCGCGGGACAGGGTCGAACTGAAGCTTTCTTT
CASAGQGRTEAFF
>TRBJ2-3|NA|NA|TRBV5-1
TGCGCCAGCAGCTTGGCGGGGGGCCTCACAGATACGCAGTATTTT
CASSLAGGLTDTQYF
>TRBJ2-3|NA|NA|TRBV6-5
TGTGCCAGCAGTTCAGAGGCAGATACGCAGTATTTT
CASSSEADTQYF
>TRBJ2-5|NA|NA|TRBV19
TGTGCCAGTAGCTCACTAGCAACCCAAGAGACCCAGTACTTC
CASSSLATQETQYF
>TRBJ2-1|NA|TRBD1|TRBV5-4
TGTGCCAGCAACCCTCGACAGGGAATTCTGAATGAGCAGTTCTTC
CASNPRQGILNEQFF
>TRBJ2-6|NA|TRBD2|TRBV5-1
TGCGCCAGCAGCTTGCGACTAGCGGGGGGTGGGGCCAACGTCCTGACTTTC
CASSLRLAGGGANVLTF
>TRBJ1-1|NA|NA|TRBV29-1
TGCAGCGTCTTGGGGGGGGCGGAAGCTTTCTTT
CSVLGGAEAFF
>TRBJ1-2|NA|TRBD1|TRBV30
TGTGCCTGGGGGACAGGGGCCGCGGGTAGCTATGGCTACACCTTC
CAWGTGAAGSYGYTF
>TRBJ1-5|few|NA|TRBV6-6
TGTGCCAGCAGGAAACTTGACATCAATCAGCCCCAGCATTTT
CASRKLDINQPQHF
>TRBJ1-6|few|TRBD1|TRBV18
TGTGCCAGCTCATTGGGACAGGGGCATAATTCACCCCTCCACTTT
CASSLGQGHNSPLHF
>TRBJ2-7|NA|TRBD1|TRBV28
TGTGCCAGCAGCCTAACAGGGGGTGGTTCCTACGAGCAGTACTTC
CASSLTGGGSYEQYF
>TRBJ1-1|NA|TRBD1|TRBV9
TGTGCCAGCAGCGGACCGACAGGGGGGAACACTGAAGCTTTCTTT
CASSGPTGGNTEAFF
>TRBJ2-1|NA|TRBD2|TRBV5-1
TGCGCCAGCAGGGGGGACTACCAATACAATGAGCAGTTCTTC
CASRGDYQYNEQFF
>TRBJ1-5|NA|NA|TRBV2
TGTGCCAGCAGTGCGGAGACAGACCACCGCATTAATCAGCCCCAGCATTTT
CASSAETDHRINQPQHF
>TRBJ2-5|once|NA|TRBV30
TGTGCCTGGAGACGGGGGGCCCAAGAGACCCAGTACTTC
CAWRRGAQETQYF
>TRBJ2-7|NA|TRBD2|TRBV6-5
TGTGCCAGCAGTTTCCAGACTAGCGGAGACTACGAGCAGTACTTC
CASSFQTSGDYEQYF
>TRBJ1-6|NA|NA|TRBV30
TGTGCCTGGCAACCAGGGGATAATTCACCCCTCCACTTT
CAWQPGDNSPLHF